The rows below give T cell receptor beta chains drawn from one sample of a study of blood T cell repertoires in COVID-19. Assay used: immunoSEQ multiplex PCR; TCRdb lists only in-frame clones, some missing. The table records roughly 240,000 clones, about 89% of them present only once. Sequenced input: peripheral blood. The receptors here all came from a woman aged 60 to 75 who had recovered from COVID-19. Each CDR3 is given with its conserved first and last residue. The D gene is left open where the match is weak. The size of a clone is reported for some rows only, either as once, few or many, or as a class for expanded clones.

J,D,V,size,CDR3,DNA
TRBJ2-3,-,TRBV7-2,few,CASSSEYKQQYF,TGTGCCAGCAGCTCCGAATATAAACAGCAGTATTTT
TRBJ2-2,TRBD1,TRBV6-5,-,CASSPDRVDTGELFF,TGTGCCAGCAGTCCAGACAGGGTAGACACCGGGGAGCTGTTTTTT
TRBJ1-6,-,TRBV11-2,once,CASSLVSNSPLHF,TGTGCCAGCAGCTTAGTTAGTAATTCACCCCTCCACTTT
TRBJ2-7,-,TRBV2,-,CASSEAELREQYF,TGTGCCAGCAGTGAAGCGGAGCTTCGCGAGCAGTACTTC
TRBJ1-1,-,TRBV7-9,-,CASSLGGGGTEAFF,TGTGCCAGCAGCTTAGGGGGCGGTGGTACTGAAGCTTTCTTT
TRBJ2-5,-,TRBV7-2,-,CASSLLETQYF,TGTGCCAGCAGCTTACTTGAGACCCAGTACTTC
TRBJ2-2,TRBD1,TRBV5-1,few,CASQGESAGELFF,TGCGCCAGCCAGGGGGAAAGCGCCGGGGAGCTGTTTTTT
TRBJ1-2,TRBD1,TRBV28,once,CASSSPGDRVYGYTF,TGTGCCAGCAGTTCCCCGGGGGACAGGGTCTATGGCTACACCTTC
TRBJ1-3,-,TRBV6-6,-,CASSYPGSYTIYF,TGTGCCAGCAGTTACCCAGGGTCTTACACCATATATTTT
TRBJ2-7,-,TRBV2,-,CASSGFPLWSEFYEQYF,TGTGCCAGCAGTGGGTTCCCCCTTTGGAGCGAGTTCTACGAGCAGTACTTC
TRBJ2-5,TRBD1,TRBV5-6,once,CASSLKYSVQGAETQYF,TGTGCCAGCAGCTTGAAGTATAGTGTGCAGGGGGCGGAGACCCAGTACTTC
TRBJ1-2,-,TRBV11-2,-,CASSVQGRSVVYYGYTF,TGTGCCAGCAGCGTACAGGGTCGAAGTGTCGTGTACTATGGCTACACCTTC
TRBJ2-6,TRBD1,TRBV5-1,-,CASFQGAPFSGANVLTF,TGCGCCAGCTTCCAGGGGGCTCCCTTCTCTGGGGCCAACGTCCTGACTTTC
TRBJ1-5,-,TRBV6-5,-,CASSYRPAPGQPQHF,TGTGCCAGCAGTTACCGACCCGCCCCAGGGCAGCCCCAGCATTTT
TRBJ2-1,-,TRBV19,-,CASSRQDWNEQFF,TGTGCCAGTAGCAGACAGGATTGGAATGAGCAGTTCTTC
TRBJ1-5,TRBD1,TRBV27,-,CASSFSGTESMPQHF,TGTGCCAGCAGTTTTTCCGGGACAGAGTCCATGCCCCAGCATTTT
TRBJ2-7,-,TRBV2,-,CASLWPGGSYEQYF,TGTGCCAGCCTATGGCCAGGGGGGTCCTACGAGCAGTACTTC
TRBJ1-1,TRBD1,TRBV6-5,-,CASSTRQGENTEAFF,TGTGCCAGCAGTACAAGACAGGGGGAGAACACTGAAGCTTTCTTT
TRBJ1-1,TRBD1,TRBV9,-,CASSPLAGGAFF,TGTGCCAGCAGCCCTCTAGCAGGGGGAGCTTTCTTT
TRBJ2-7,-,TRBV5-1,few,CASSLALAKPYEQYF,TGCGCCAGCAGCTTGGCTCTAGCGAAGCCCTACGAGCAGTACTTC
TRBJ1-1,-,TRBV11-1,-,CASSLGGRNTEAFF,TGTGCCAGCAGCTTAGGCGGCCGGAACACTGAAGCTTTCTTT
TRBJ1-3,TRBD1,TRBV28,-,CASRTPGQGVDF,TGTGCCAGCAGGACCCCAGGGCAGGGGGTCGATTTT
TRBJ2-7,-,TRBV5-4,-,CASSPPWGDEQYF,TGTGCCAGCAGCCCTCCGTGGGGGGACGAGCAGTACTTC
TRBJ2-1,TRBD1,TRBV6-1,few,CASSDGLGADRVWEEQFF,TGTGCCAGCAGTGACGGGCTTGGCGCGGACAGGGTTTGGGAGGAGCAGTTCTTC
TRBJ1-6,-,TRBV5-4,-,CASSLIPSDWEGGSDSPLHF,TGTGCCAGCAGCTTAATTCCCTCGGACTGGGAGGGGGGCTCGGATTCACCCCTCCACTTT
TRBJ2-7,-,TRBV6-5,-,CASRDFVEQYF,TGTGCCAGCAGAGACTTCGTCGAGCAGTACTTC
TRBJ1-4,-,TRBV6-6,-,CASSYPRNEKLFF,TGTGCCAGCAGTTACCCTCGGAATGAAAAACTGTTTTTT
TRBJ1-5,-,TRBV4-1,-,CASSRIRGNQPQHF,TGCGCCAGCAGCCGCATTAGGGGGAATCAGCCCCAGCATTTT
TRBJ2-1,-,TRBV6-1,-,CASSEATGGYEQFF,TGTGCCAGCAGTGAAGCGACCGGGGGATACGAGCAGTTCTTC
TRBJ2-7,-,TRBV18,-,CASSPPSNEQYF,TGTGCCAGCTCACCACCTAGCAACGAGCAGTACTTC
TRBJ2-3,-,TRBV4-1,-,CASSQDGLAGTDTQYF,TGCGCCAGCAGCCAAGATGGTCTAGCCGGCACAGATACGCAGTATTTT
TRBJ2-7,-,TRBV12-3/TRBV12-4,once,CASGATGEQYF,TGTGCCAGCGGGGCGACAGGCGAGCAGTACTTC
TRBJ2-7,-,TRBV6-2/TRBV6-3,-,CASSYPVAGSRSSYEQYF,TGTGCCAGCAGTTACCCTGTCGCAGGGTCTAGGAGCTCCTACGAGCAGTACTTC
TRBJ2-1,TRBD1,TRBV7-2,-,CASSLQGASNEQFF,TGTGCCAGCAGTTTACAGGGGGCGAGTAATGAGCAGTTCTTC
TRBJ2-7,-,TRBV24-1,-,CATSDSTGFGEQYF,TGTGCCACCAGTGATTCTACAGGGTTCGGCGAGCAGTACTTC
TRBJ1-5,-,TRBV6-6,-,CASSSLTGLQPQHF,TGTGCCAGCAGTTCTTTAACAGGGCTGCAGCCCCAGCATTTT
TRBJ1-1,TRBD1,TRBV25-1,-,CASTSFPGQGRPEAFF,TGTGCCAGCACTTCTTTCCCGGGACAGGGTCGTCCTGAAGCTTTCTTT